One and the same sample provided the 8 T cell receptor beta chains below, sequenced in a study of shared clonotypes between healthy human individuals. Some clones are missing from TCRdb's copy, which holds only in-frame ones; the method was immunoSEQ multiplex PCR. The sample lists a few million clones, around 92% occurring once. Sequenced sample: naive CD4+ T cells from PBMCs. Subset in this sample: CD45RA+ positively selected. These receptor sequences come from a man between 18 and 35 years old in good health. Some clones in this sample may be carry-over from other donors' samples.

The chain uses TRBV18 and TRBJ2-3; 9 bases align to TRBD1. CDR3 length: 14 amino acids. CDR1 is KGHSH, CDR2 LQKENI, per germline. J was trimmed by 7 bases and V by 6 bases; bases with no gene match: 8. CDR3 protein: CASSPGQGTNTQYF. CDR3 nucleotides: TGTGCCAGCTCGCCGGGACAGGGTACCAATACGCAGTATTTT.

This chain uses TRBV18 with TRBJ2-5; a weak D match, TRBD2 (5 bases). This CDR3 comprises 15 residues. Germline V gene data show CDR1 as KGHSH and CDR2 as LQKENI. Trimming took 6 bases from V and 2 from J, leaving 16 bases between them. The CDR3 loop reads CASSLGVPIQETQYF. The CDR3 region has the DNA TGTGCCAGCTCCCTCGGGGTGCCAATACAAGAGACCCAGTACTTC.

The chain links TRBV7-3 to TRBJ2-2; 9 bases are shared with TRBD2. Germline CDR1 SGHTA, CDR2 FQGTGA. With 6 bases clipped from V and 0 bases from J, the junction kept 2 bases outside the gene matches. This CDR3 comprises 15 residues. The CDR3 coding sequence is TGTGCCAGCAGGGCGGGAGGGACGAACACCGGGGAGCTGTTTTTT. Translated, it gives CASRAGGTNTGELFF.

This chain links TRBV28 with TRBJ1-1; D might be TRBD1 (6 bases). CDR1 is MDHEN and CDR2 is SYDVKM in the germline V gene. The CDR3 sequence is 13 residues long. V was cut by 8 bases and J by 3 bases, with 13 bases left in between. The CDR3 spells CASRGGTDTEAFF. Here the CDR3 DNA reads TGTGCCAGCCGCGGGGGCACGGACACTGAAGCTTTCTTT.

This chain links TRBV2 with TRBJ2-2; 10 bases map to TRBD1. The germline V gene encodes CDR1 SNHLY and CDR2 FYNNEI. The CDR3 extends over 14 amino acids. Losses at the gene ends were 8 bases for V and 6 bases for J; bases not matched to a gene: 6. CDR3 in amino acids: CASQRTGGAGELFF. CDR3 sequence (DNA): TGTGCCAGCCAAAGGACAGGGGGGGCCGGGGAGCTGTTTTTT.

The chain has TRBV2 and TRBJ2-1, with D unresolved. In germline, CDR1 is SNHLY, CDR2 FYNNEI. Trimming removed 2 bases at V and 4 bases at J, with 3 bases between. The CDR3 extends over 12 amino acids. DNA of the CDR3: TGTGCCAGCAGTGAAAGGTACAATGAGCAGTTCTTC. It translates to CASSERYNEQFF.

This rearrangement joins TRBV7-8 to TRBJ2-5, with D possibly matching TRBD2 (5 bases). Trimming removed 2 bases at V and 4 bases at J, with 8 bases between. CDR3 length equals 13 residues. In germline, CDR1 is SGHVS, CDR2 FQNEAQ. This chain's CDR3 is CASSLRGTETQYF. Here the CDR3 DNA reads TGTGCCAGCAGCTTACGGGGTACAGAGACCCAGTACTTC.

The chain recombines TRBV4-1 with TRBJ2-6; D is ambiguous. With 6 bases removed from V and 0 bases from J, the gap between germline ends came to 9 bases. The CDR3 has 15 residues. CDR1 is MGHRA, CDR2 YSYEKL, per germline. The CDR3 spells CASRRPGSGANVLTF. The CDR3 bases are TGCGCCAGCAGACGACCAGGCTCTGGGGCCAACGTCCTGACTTTC.